The 22 T cell receptor beta chains below come from one sample, sequenced in a study of CD8 T cells in Susac syndrome. With random hexamers, reverse transcription was performed on roughly 0.5 to 1 ug of RNA. TCRdb independently ran MiXCR on the immunoSEQ multiplex PCR reads; one entry per CDR3 protein. The profile shows fewer than 250,000 distinct CDR3 sequences, approximately 90% of them singletons. Sequences were obtained from CD8+ T cells from PBMCs. Receptors were obtained from a human donor with multiple sclerosis.

The CDR3 reads CASVPAGTSDSMAYYNEQFF. CDR3 bases: TGTGCCAGCGTCCCAGCCGGGACTAGTGATTCTATGGCCTACTACAATGAGCAGTTCTTC. The chain has TRBV6-2 or TRBV6-3 and TRBJ2-1; TRBD2 matches at 8 bases. V gave up 8 bases and J gave up 3 bases; unmatched junction bases: 24. Germline V lookup: CDR1 MNHEY, CDR2 SVGEGT. CDR3 length: 20 amino acids.

The rearrangement joins TRBV5-6 to TRBJ2-7, with D possibly matching TRBD2 (6 bases). CDR1 and CDR2 from the germline V gene are SGHDT and YYEEEE. The CDR3 runs 14 residues. V was pared by 4 bases and J by 7 bases, with 18 bases between. This chain's CDR3 is CASSGGTGPREQYF. As DNA, the CDR3 is TGTGCCAGCAGCGGGGGGACGGGCCCTAGGGAGCAGTACTTC.

This chain uses TRBV30 with TRBJ2-2; D may correspond to TRBD1 or TRBD2 (5 bases each). Trimming removed 4 bases from V and 8 bases from J, with 14 bases in between. Germline CDR1 and CDR2: GTSNPN and SVGIG (reference sequence). The CDR3 consists of 13 residues. CDR3 loop: CAWKWQGAGELFF. The CDR3, as DNA: TGTGCCTGGAAGTGGCAGGGAGCGGGGGAGCTGTTTTTT.

This clonotype was detected only a few times. This chain links TRBV12-3 or TRBV12-4 with TRBJ1-1; D remains unclear. The CDR3 is 11 amino acids. Between the trimmed V and J ends, which lost 5 bases and 1 base, there was a span of 2 bases. The CDR3 sequence is CASSQNTEAFF. The CDR3 DNA sequence: TGTGCCAGCAGTCAGAACACTGAAGCTTTCTTT.

The chain is built from TRBV6-4 and TRBJ1-1, with a weak D call TRBD1 (5 bases). V lost 4 bases to trimming and J lost 4 bases, with 13 bases between them. Germline V gene lookup returns CDR1 MRHNA and CDR2 SNTAGT. The CDR3 has 14 residues. Here the CDR3 reads CASSANAGTTEAFF. CDR3 DNA sequence: TGTGCCAGCAGTGCGAATGCAGGGACCACTGAAGCTTTCTTT.

This clonotype occurred a few times. The rearrangement uses TRBV9 and TRBJ2-7; possible D gene TRBD2, 6 bases. Germline V lookup: CDR1 SGDLS, CDR2 YYNGEE. Trimming removed 2 bases from V and 6 bases from J, with 18 bases in between. The CDR3 spans 15 residues. The CDR3 nucleotides read TGTGCCAGCAGCGTGGGGGGTGGAGGATCCGCCGAGCAGTACTTC. Amino acid sequence: CASSVGGGGSAEQYF.

CDR3 bases: TGTGCCAGCAGCGCCTACGGTTATGACGAAAAACTGTTTTTT. It encodes CASSAYGYDEKLFF. V gene TRBV9 combines with J gene TRBJ1-4; no firm D call. This CDR3 has 14 amino acids. Germline V gives CDR1 SGDLS, CDR2 YYNGEE. Trimming cost V 3 bases and J 8 bases, with 14 bases left between them.

This clonotype appeared a single time. The CDR3 region has the DNA TGTGCCAGTAGTTGGGGGAGGAGGGCGGCAGATACGCAGTATTTT. It codes for CASSWGRRAADTQYF. J is TRBJ2-3 and V is TRBV19; D may be TRBD2 (6 bases). Germline lookup yields CDR1 LNHDA and CDR2 SQIVND (reference sequence). Trimming cost V 5 bases and J 4 bases, with 16 bases left between them. The CDR3 totals 15 residues.

The rearrangement joins TRBV14 to TRBJ1-1; D possibly corresponds to TRBD1 (5 bases). Germline CDR1 SGHDN, CDR2 FVKESK. The V and J ends lost 5 bases and 11 bases respectively, with 12 bases between them. The CDR3 loop spans 11 amino acids. CDR3 sequence: CASSSLRQAFF. For the CDR3, the DNA is TGTGCCAGCAGCTCCCTTCGACAGGCTTTCTTT.

The gene calls are TRBV4-1 and TRBJ2-1; D may be TRBD2 (5 bases). CDR1 is MGHRA, CDR2 YSYEKL, per germline. V lost 0 bases and J lost 8, with 11 bases in between. This CDR3 contains 14 residues. The DNA of the CDR3 is TGCGCCAGCAGCCAAGAAGGCAGAGGGCATGAGCAGTTCTTC. Translation gives CASSQEGRGHEQFF.

The genes are TRBV15 and TRBJ1-6; unclear D gene. Germline V gives CDR1 LNHNV, CDR2 YYDKDF (reference sequence). This CDR3 comprises 16 residues. V was cut by 5 bases and J by 10 bases, with 21 bases left in between. The CDR3: CATSRLHGGVGSPLHF. The CDR3 DNA follows: TGTGCCACCAGCCGACTACACGGCGGGGTAGGATCACCCCTCCACTTT. Using reference TRBV15 and TRBJ1-6 for the parts outside the CDR3, the full variable domain is DAMVIQNPRYQVTQFGKPVTLSCSQTLNHNVMYWYQQKSSQAPKLLFHYYDKDFNNEADTPDNFQSRRPNTSFCFLDIRSPGLGDTAMYLCATSRLHGGVGSPLHFGNGTRLTVT.

The chain recombines TRBV6-6 with TRBJ2-3; perhaps TRBD1 as D (5 bases). The ends were cut back, 3 bases at V and 5 bases at J, with 12 bases in the middle. CDR3 size: 14 residues. In germline, CDR1 is MNHNY, CDR2 SVGAGI (reference sequence). The DNA of the CDR3 is TGTGCCAGCAGTTATACAGGTCCTCAAGATACGCAGTATTTT. This sequence encodes CASSYTGPQDTQYF.

This chain joins TRBV4-3 and TRBJ2-1; a possible D gene is TRBD2 (5 bases). V shed 3 bases and J shed 4 bases, with 13 bases lying between them. The CDR3 contains 15 residues. CDR1 is LGHNA and CDR2 is YSLEER in the germline V gene. The CDR3 here is CASSQRSGSYNEQFF. In DNA form, the CDR3 reads TGCGCCAGCAGCCAGAGAAGCGGAAGTTACAATGAGCAGTTCTTC.

The genes are TRBV20-1 and TRBJ2-5; D possibly corresponds to TRBD2 (5 bases). The germline V gene has CDR1 DFQATT and CDR2 SNEGSKA (reference sequence). The length of the CDR3 is 11 residues. V lost 7 bases and J 6 bases, leaving 12 bases between the germline ends. The CDR3, as DNA: TGCAGTGTTGATAGCGAGAAGACCCAGTACTTC. Its translation: CSVDSEKTQYF.

V gene TRBV30 combines with J gene TRBJ1-1; tentatively, D is TRBD1 (5 bases). This CDR3 region has 14 residues. With 0 bases removed from V and 4 bases from J, the gap between germline ends came to 12 bases. The V gene's germline CDR1 is GTSNPN and CDR2 SVGIG (reference sequence). The CDR3 here is CAWSVGVGGTEAFF. CDR3 bases: TGTGCCTGGAGTGTTGGGGTGGGGGGCACTGAAGCTTTCTTT.

This clonotype was observed once. The V gene is TRBV6-2 or TRBV6-3, the J gene TRBJ2-7; D is possibly TRBD1 or TRBD2 (6 bases each). The CDR3 contains 14 residues. The germline V and J ends were trimmed by 6 bases and 3 bases, with 15 bases remaining between them. Per the germline V gene, CDR1 is MNHEY and CDR2 is SVGEGT. This chain's CDR3 is CASRETRGDYEQYF. For the CDR3, the DNA is TGTGCCAGCAGGGAAACAAGGGGGGACTACGAGCAGTACTTC.

The chain couples TRBV2 to TRBJ2-1; the D gene is possibly TRBD2 (7 bases). The CDR3 consists of 14 residues. CDR1 and CDR2 (germline): SNHLY, FYNNEI. Trimming cost V 7 bases and J 9 bases, with 19 bases left between them. CDR3 sequence reads: CASNVDGGRGEQFF. The DNA for the CDR3 is TGTGCCAGCAACGTGGACGGGGGGCGCGGTGAGCAGTTCTTC. The variable domain in full, completed from reference TRBV2 and TRBJ2-1, reads EPEVTQTPSHQVTQMGQEVILRCVPISNHLYFYWYRQILGQKVEFLVSFYNNEISEKSEIFDDQFSVERPDGSNFTLKIRSTKLEDSAMYFCASNVDGGRGEQFFGPGTRLTVL.

The rearrangement uses TRBV21-1 and TRBJ1-2; the table's TRBD1 call for D was not verified on the DNA. TRBV21-1 is marked as a pseudogene. This CDR3 spans 19 amino acids. The CDR3, as DNA: TGTGCCAGCAGCAAAGATTGTGAGGGGGGGGCCGCACCCAACTATGGCTACACCTTC. Its protein product is CASSKDCEGGAAPNYGYTF.

V is TRBV6-5 and J is TRBJ1-5; 7 nucleotides match TRBD1. The length of the CDR3 is 14 residues. V dropped 2 bases and J dropped 8; count of bases not matched to a gene: 6. Germline V gene sequence: CDR1 MNHEY, CDR2 SVGAGI. DNA for the CDR3: TGTGCCAGCAGTTACGGAGGGGGCACGGAGCCCCAGCATTTT. Translated: CASSYGGGTEPQHF.

The rearrangement links TRBV30 to TRBJ1-1; D is undetermined. The V gene's germline CDR1 is GTSNPN and CDR2 SVGIG (reference sequence). CDR3 size: 12 residues. Deletions cut 0 bases from V and 4 bases from J, with 6 bases between. The CDR3, as DNA: TGTGCCTGGAGTGTAATCGGCACTGAAGCTTTCTTT. Its translation is CAWSVIGTEAFF.

This rearrangement joins TRBV3-1 to TRBJ2-1, with 7 bases fitting TRBD1. The CDR3 is 21 residues long. Germline trimming cut 1 base from V and 2 bases from J; bases unmatched to any gene: 20. Looked up from germline, CDR1 is LGHDT and CDR2 is YNNKEL (reference sequence). The CDR3 coding sequence is TGTGCCAGCAGCCAAGGGGCCGTGGGGACAGTTACCGATTTAGCCTACAATGAGCAGTTCTTC. Its protein product is CASSQGAVGTVTDLAYNEQFF.

This clonotype appeared once. V usage is TRBV6-4 and J usage is TRBJ2-1; 8 bases match TRBD2. CDR3 length: 15 residues. The trim removed 5 bases at V and 2 bases at J, leaving 5 bases unmatched. From germline, CDR1 is MRHNA and CDR2 SNTAGT. Here the CDR3 reads CASSTGTRAYNEQFF. CDR3 bases: TGTGCCAGCAGTACCGGGACTAGGGCCTACAATGAGCAGTTCTTC.